Listed here are 30 T cell receptor beta chains from one sample, sequenced in a study of tumor-infiltrating lymphocytes in primary liver carcinoma. Unsorted whole blood yielded blood RNA, and germline DNA was extracted as well. Priming with a constant-region primer yielded TCR beta cDNA from 450 to 600 ng total RNA. For TCR beta, libraries were produced by three nested multiplex PCR rounds using slightly modified ARM-PCR. PCR rounds one and two used TRBV1-TRBV30 forward primers with a C-beta reverse primer for around 10 cycles each. TCRdb fed the multiplex PCR reads into MiXCR, producing one record per CDR3 protein. The sample consists of 180,000 or so distinct CDR3 sequences, 50% to 75% of them appearing once. The sequenced sample was peripheral blood. The receptors shown here come from a man aged 35 to 55 with primary liver carcinoma and hepatitis B virus infection.

In the case of this clonotype: The junction differs from germline at one of its ends, possibly a read error. CDR3 nucleotides: TGTGCCAGCAGCTTAGTTCCACAGGGTTCAGGTCAGCCCCAGCTTTTT. This sequence encodes CASSLVPQGSGQPQLF. The chain joins TRBV11-2 to TRBJ1-5; D is perhaps TRBD1 (6 bases). CDR1 is SGHAT, CDR2 FQNNGV, per germline. The CDR3 has 16 residues.

This clonotype was found a few times. The genes are TRBV10-3 and TRBJ2-7; D may be TRBD1 (5 bases). CDR3 size: 15 residues. Germline CDR1 is ENHRY and CDR2 is SYGVKD. Between the trimmed V and J ends, which lost 2 bases and 2 bases, there was a span of 13 bases. Here the CDR3 reads CAISEAPGSPYEQYF. Written as DNA, the CDR3 is TGTGCCATCAGTGAGGCGCCAGGGTCCCCCTACGAGCAGTACTTC.

This clonotype was seen only once. At one boundary the junction diverges from the germline segment, which might be a read error. V and J are TRBV11-2 and TRBJ2-3, with no clear D. From germline, CDR1 is SGHAT and CDR2 FQNNGV. The CDR3 is 16 amino acids. CDR3 residues: CAGSLGVALSTDAQYF. The CDR3 DNA sequence: TGTGCCGGCAGCTTAGGTGTAGCCTTAAGCACAGATGCGCAGTATTTT.

Regarding this clonotype: One junction end does not reproduce the germline sequence, and a read error may be involved. V is TRBV10-1 and J is TRBJ2-1, with TRBD2 matching 7 bases. The CDR3 covers 13 residues. Germline lookup yields CDR1 WNHNN and CDR2 SYGVQD (reference sequence). CDR3 in DNA: TGTGCCAGCAGTGTCAGCGGGAACAATGAGCAGTTCTTC. Translated: CASSVSGNNEQFF.

This clonotype was counted only a few times. The chain links TRBV6-1 to TRBJ2-3; TRBD2 aligns across 7 bases. The J segment lost 0 bases and the V segment lost 8 bases, leaving 5 bases of the junction unmatched. From germline, CDR1 is MNHNS and CDR2 SASEGT. CDR3 length: 14 residues. CDR3 in DNA: TGTGCCAGCGCTAGCGGTACTAGCACAGATACGCAGTATTTT. As protein: CASASGTSTDTQYF.

The chain joins TRBV6-5 to TRBJ2-7, with TRBD1 identical over 8 bases. Germline CDR1 reads MNHEY; CDR2 reads SVGAGI. This CDR3 is 16 amino acids long. Germline trimming cut 0 bases from V and 0 bases from J; bases unmatched to any gene: 4. The CDR3 region is CASSYSTGASSYEQYF. DNA for the CDR3: TGTGCCAGCAGTTACTCGACAGGGGCCAGCTCCTACGAGCAGTACTTC.

Details on this clonotype: A much larger clonotype is one base distant, so this may be a read error. The chain is built from TRBV6-5 and TRBJ1-4; D is possibly TRBD1 (5 bases). Trimming left V 6 bases short and J 5 bases short, with 10 bases between. Germline V lookup: CDR1 MNHEY, CDR2 SVGAGI. CDR3 length: 13 residues. The CDR3 region has the DNA TGTGCCAGCAGCCAAAGACAGAATGAAAAACTGTTTTTT. Amino acids: CASSQRQNEKLFF.

With regard to this clonotype: Lacking the conserved final phenylalanine or tryptophan, this CDR3 likely reflects a read error. The rearrangement joins TRBV11-2 to TRBJ2-1; the D call may be TRBD1 or TRBD2 (6 bases each). V shed 3 bases and J shed 10 bases, with 19 bases lying between them. This CDR3 spans 15 amino acids. From germline, CDR1 is SGHAT and CDR2 FQNNGV. CDR3 sequence (DNA): TGTGCCAGCAGCTTGCTAGGGGGGTTGGGCAACGAGCAGTTCCTC. Its translation: CASSLLGGLGNEQFL.

Worth noting for this clonotype: Sequence at one end of the junction differs from germline and may be a read error. This chain joins TRBV28 and TRBJ2-7, with 9 bases fitting TRBD2. CDR1 MDHEN and CDR2 SYDVKM come from the germline V gene. There are 20 residues in the CDR3. CDR3 protein: CASLSGSWPPVSPRDYERYF. CDR3 bases: TGTGCCAGCCTTAGCGGGAGTTGGCCTCCCGTGTCCCCAAGGGACTACGAGCGGTACTTC.

The chain's CDR3 is CASRAGTGFFGADYEQYF. The CDR3 DNA sequence: TGTGCCAGCAGAGCCGGTACAGGGTTTTTCGGGGCGGACTACGAGCAGTACTTC. The chain uses TRBV28 and TRBJ2-7; D may be TRBD1 (6 bases). Germline V gene lookup returns CDR1 MDHEN and CDR2 SYDVKM. This CDR3 comprises 18 residues. V was shortened by 6 bases and J by 3 bases, with 27 bases between the two germline ends.

The table lists this clonotype with a few counts. V and J are TRBV6-1 and TRBJ2-1, with 7 nucleotides matching TRBD2. The CDR3 contains 19 residues. V trimming: 3 bases; J trimming: 8 bases; junction bases outside the gene matches: 22. From germline, CDR1 is MNHNS and CDR2 SASEGT. Here the CDR3 reads CASSDVRGRAGLGRDEQFF. In DNA, the CDR3 is TGTGCCAGCAGTGACGTGAGAGGGAGGGCCGGATTGGGTCGCGATGAGCAGTTCTTC.

The chain combines TRBV28 with TRBJ2-7, with D possibly being TRBD2 (7 bases). The germline V gene has CDR1 MDHEN and CDR2 SYDVKM. The V gene lost 4 bases and the J gene lost 2 bases, with 12 bases spanning the gap. This CDR3 spans 14 amino acids. In DNA, the CDR3 is TGTGCCAGCAGTTCAGGGGAGGGAACCTACGAGCAGTACTTC. This sequence encodes CASSSGEGTYEQYF.

On this clonotype: A much larger clone differs by one base, so this may be a read error. The chain combines TRBV11-2 with TRBJ2-2, with 7 bases identical to TRBD2. In germline, CDR1 is SGHAT, CDR2 FQNNGV. The CDR3 covers 16 residues. The CDR3 nucleotides are TGTGCCAGCAGCTTATATGCGGGGGAGAACACCCGGGAGCTGTTTTTT. This gives the protein CASSLYAGENTRELFF.

The table lists this clonotype with a few counts. The rearrangement uses TRBV7-8 and TRBJ2-5; TRBD2 matches at 7 bases. Trimming removed 5 bases from V and 5 bases from J; junction bases left unmatched: 8. In germline, CDR1 is SGHVS, CDR2 FQNEAQ. The CDR3 has 14 amino acids. The CDR3 DNA reads TGTGCCAGCAGCGCCCGACTAGCCTTCGAGACCCAGTACTTC. This translates into CASSARLAFETQYF.

At least ten counts were recorded for this clonotype. One junction end does not reproduce the germline sequence, and a read error may be involved. The chain has TRBV11-1 and TRBJ2-1; TRBD1 might be the D (6 bases). The CDR3 is 15 residues long. Germline values: CDR1 SGHAT, CDR2 FQDESV (reference sequence). In DNA, the CDR3 is TGTGTCAGCAGCTCAGAAGACAGGTTTCACAATGAGCAGTTCTTC. It translates to CVSSSEDRFHNEQFF.

The rearrangement links TRBV4-2 to TRBJ2-1; D remains unclear. There are 15 residues in the CDR3. Germline V gives CDR1 LGHNA, CDR2 YNFKEQ. V gave up 0 bases and J gave up 4 bases, with 10 bases separating them. The CDR3 loop reads CASSQERPEYNEQFF. The CDR3 nucleotides are TGTGCCAGCAGCCAAGAGAGGCCCGAATACAATGAGCAGTTCTTC.

This clonotype has a single count. V is TRBV10-1 and J is TRBJ2-3; D is possibly TRBD1 (5 bases). Germline V gene lookup returns CDR1 WNHNN and CDR2 SYGVQD (reference sequence). V was pared by 4 bases and J by 1 base, with 6 bases between. CDR3 size: 13 residues. CDR3 coding DNA: TGCGCCAGCAGTGTAGGGGGCACAGATACGCAGTATTTT. Protein product: CASSVGGTDTQYF.

This clonotype appeared once. The chain uses TRBV11-2 and TRBJ2-1; 9 bases fit TRBD2. This CDR3 contains 19 residues. V gave up 4 bases and J gave up 7 bases; unmatched junction bases: 20. Germline V gene data show CDR1 as SGHAT and CDR2 as FQNNGV. CDR3 amino acids: CASSSSCSSGRSGWNEQFF. The CDR3 nucleotides are TGTGCCAGCAGCTCATCATGTTCCAGCGGGAGGTCCGGTTGGAATGAGCAGTTCTTC.

This clonotype was seen a few times. This may arise from a read error, as a much more abundant clone is one base away. This CDR3 fails to terminate in the conserved phenylalanine or tryptophan, so it likely reflects a read error. The chain uses TRBV12-3 or TRBV12-4 and TRBJ2-5; no definite D call. CDR3 length: 13 residues. Trimming left V 6 bases short and J 3 bases short, with 11 bases between. The CDR3 coding sequence is TGTGCCAGCAGCCGTACTACAAAAGAGACCCAGTACCTC. Translation: CASSRTTKETQYL.

This clonotype appeared many times. The chain couples TRBV11-2 to TRBJ1-2; TRBD1 is a possible D gene (6 bases). V dropped 1 base and J dropped 4 bases, with 10 bases sitting between them. CDR1 is SGHAT and CDR2 is FQNNGV in the germline V gene. The CDR3 is made up of 14 amino acids. The DNA of the CDR3 is TGTGCCAGCAGCTTAGTACAGGGTTTCTATGGCTACACCTTC. Translation gives CASSLVQGFYGYTF.

Details on this clonotype: A read error is likely, as this CDR3 ends without the conserved phenylalanine or tryptophan. It is unclear where the CDR3 begins or ends on the DNA, so no DNA is shown, and the CDR3 is as TCRdb lists it. The rearrangement joins TRBV12-3 or TRBV12-4 to TRBJ2-1. Ends included, the CDR3 has 13 residues. The CDR3 loop is CASSSESYNEHFS.

About this clonotype itself: An end of the junction differs from the germline gene, which may be a read error. The chain uses TRBV7-8 and TRBJ2-7; D gene unclear. Germline CDR1 SGHVS, CDR2 FQNEAQ. CDR3 length equals 14 residues. The CDR3 nucleotides are TGTGACAGCAGCTTAGAGATAAACTCCTACGAGCGGTACTTC. Amino acids: CDSSLEINSYERYF.

This chain uses TRBV11-2 with TRBJ2-3, with 7 positions matching TRBD2. V shed 8 bases, J shed 4 bases, and the junction held 9 bases outside the gene matches. Germline CDR1 and CDR2: SGHAT and FQNNGV. This CDR3 is 14 amino acids long. The CDR3 protein is CASGLVGGSDTQYF. The CDR3 coding sequence is TGTGCCAGCGGCCTAGTGGGAGGGTCAGATACGCAGTATTTT.

Regarding this clonotype: A read error may be the cause here, since a much bigger clone is one base away. The genes are TRBV11-2 and TRBJ2-7, with D possibly called TRBD1 or TRBD2 (5 bases each). This CDR3 has 14 amino acids. The V gene's germline CDR1 is SGHAT and CDR2 FQNNGV. As DNA, the CDR3 is TGTGCCAGCAGGTTAGGGGACGGACCCTACGAGCAGTACTTC. It is translated as CASRLGDGPYEQYF.

About this clonotype: A read error may produce the germline difference seen at one junction end. The rearrangement links TRBV11-2 to TRBJ2-1; 8 bases line up with TRBD2. Germline assignment: CDR1 SGHAT and CDR2 FQNNGV. CDR3 length: 15 residues. The CDR3 spells CASNLSGSPVNGQFF. The CDR3 region has the DNA TGTGCCAGCAACTTAAGCGGGAGCCCCGTTAATGGGCAGTTCTTC.

This clonotype was seen many times. J is TRBJ2-3 and V is TRBV11-2; 7 bases map to TRBD2. Germline V gives CDR1 SGHAT, CDR2 FQNNGV. Losses at the gene ends were 3 bases for V and 2 bases for J; bases not matched to a gene: 5. This CDR3 region has 15 residues. Written as DNA, the CDR3 is TGTGCCAGCAGCTTTTCCCGGGACTACACAGATACGCAGTATTTT. This gives the protein CASSFSRDYTDTQYF.

Only a few counts were recorded for this clonotype. The chain recombines TRBV4-2 with TRBJ2-7; 10 positions agree with TRBD1. The ends lost 2 bases at V and 2 bases at J; junction bases unmatched: 6. This CDR3 is 16 amino acids long. Germline V gene sequence: CDR1 LGHNA, CDR2 YNFKEQ. The CDR3 DNA reads TGTGCCAGCAGCCAACACGGACAGGGGGGAACCTACGAGCAGTACTTC. As protein: CASSQHGQGGTYEQYF.

This clonotype showed up many times. The chain is built from TRBV12-3 or TRBV12-4 and TRBJ1-5; D gene uncertain. V dropped 0 bases and J dropped 5 bases, with 8 bases sitting between them. This CDR3 is 14 amino acids long. The CDR3 is CASSLATSDQPQHF. CDR3 bases: TGTGCCAGCAGTTTAGCAACCTCAGATCAGCCCCAGCATTTT.

J is TRBJ2-3 and V is TRBV30; no clear D gene. The V gene's germline CDR1 is GTSNPN and CDR2 SVGIG (reference sequence). V lost 1 base to trimming and J lost 5 bases, with 10 bases between them. The CDR3 runs to 13 residues. The CDR3 sequence: CAWSAFLRDTQYF. The CDR3 region has the DNA TGTGCCTGGAGTGCTTTTTTGAGAGATACGCAGTATTTT. Full variable domain (remainder filled in from reference TRBV30 and TRBJ2-3): SQTIHQWPATLVQPVGSPLSLECTVEGTSNPNLYWYRQAAGRGLQLLFYSVGIGQISSEVPQNLSASRPQDRQFILSSKKLLLSDSGFYLCAWSAFLRDTQYFGPGTRLTVL.

About this clonotype: This CDR3 fails to terminate in the conserved phenylalanine or tryptophan, so it likely reflects a read error. The chain links TRBV29-1 to TRBJ2-1; the D gene is possibly TRBD2 (6 bases). The CDR3 extends over 15 amino acids. Germline loops: CDR1 SQVTM, CDR2 ANQGSEA. The germline V and J ends were trimmed by 7 bases and 5 bases, with 21 bases remaining between them. CDR3 DNA: TGCAGCGCTTCCGGGACGGGAGAAGGCAACAATGAGCAGTTCATC. Protein product: CSASGTGEGNNEQFI.